These 24 T cell receptor beta chains were sequenced from one sample in a study of blood T cells in healthy people across ages. The second PCR ran roughly 7 to 12 cycles with a sample-barcoded 5' primer and J-beta primers. TCRdb passed the 5' RACE reads through MiXCR, listing each CDR3 protein once. The table records roughly 800,000 distinct CDR3 sequences, 20% to 25% of them present only once. The same specimen was also included in a second study, on T cells of mothers and their children.

Sequencing was carried out using blood. The receptors originated from a boy younger than 18 in good health.

The CDR3 spells CAISVGGNTEAFF. CDR3 bases: TGTGCCATCAGTGTTGGTGGGAACACTGAAGCTTTCTTT. This chain connects TRBV10-3 to TRBJ1-1; no firm D call. The V and J ends lost 4 bases and 1 base respectively, with 7 bases between them. The CDR3 covers 13 residues. Germline V gene lookup returns CDR1 ENHRY and CDR2 SYGVKD.

The genes are TRBV10-3 and TRBJ1-1; TRBD1 might be the D (5 bases). This CDR3 region has 19 residues. In germline, CDR1 is ENHRY, CDR2 SYGVKD. Trimming took 0 bases from V and 1 from J, leaving 21 bases between them. This CDR3 is CAISESRVLVGPANTEAFF. CDR3 sequence (DNA): TGTGCCATCAGTGAGTCGAGGGTCCTTGTGGGGCCGGCGAACACTGAAGCTTTCTTT.

In this sample, this clonotype turned up a few times. The chain couples TRBV7-2 to TRBJ2-3; D is possibly TRBD1 or TRBD2 (5 bases each). CDR3 size: 14 residues. CDR1 and CDR2 from the germline V gene are SGHTA and FQGNSA. V lost 3 bases to trimming and J lost 2 bases, with 9 bases between them. In nucleotides, the CDR3 is TGTGCCAGCAGCTTGGGGACCAACACAGATACGCAGTATTTT. Its translation is CASSLGTNTDTQYF.

The chain joins TRBV10-3 to TRBJ2-7, with TRBD1 as a possible D gene (6 bases). Trimming took 4 bases from V and 7 from J, leaving 17 bases between them. Germline CDR1 is ENHRY and CDR2 is SYGVKD. CDR3 size: 14 residues. CDR3 protein: CAISGWTASGEQYF. The CDR3 DNA reads TGTGCCATCAGTGGTTGGACAGCGTCGGGGGAGCAGTACTTC.

V usage is TRBV12-3 or TRBV12-4 and J usage is TRBJ2-7; weak D call: TRBD2 (5 bases). V lost 3 bases and J lost 5, with 8 bases in between. The CDR3 covers 12 residues. Here the CDR3 reads CASSFTGNEQYF. In nucleotides, the CDR3 is TGTGCCAGCAGTTTTACGGGGAACGAGCAGTACTTC.

This clonotype was seen only a few times. V is TRBV10-2 and J is TRBJ2-2; D might be TRBD2 (6 bases). Germline values: CDR1 WSHSY, CDR2 SAAADI. V lost 2 bases and J lost 3, with 10 bases in between. The CDR3 has 15 residues. The CDR3 coding sequence is TGCGCCAGCAGTGAGAAGCCGGGAGACACCGGGGAGCTGTTTTTT. It yields the protein CASSEKPGDTGELFF.

This sequence joins TRBV28 and TRBJ2-1; 12 nucleotides match TRBD2. Germline V lookup: CDR1 MDHEN, CDR2 SYDVKM. The CDR3 has 14 amino acids. V trimming: 8 bases; J trimming: 6 bases; junction bases outside the gene matches: 5. The CDR3 nucleotides are TGTGCCAGCGTGGGACTAGCGGGCTTCAATGAGCAGTTCTTC. Its translation is CASVGLAGFNEQFF.

This chain joins TRBV2 and TRBJ2-1; a possible D gene is TRBD1 (5 bases). The CDR3 runs 13 residues. CDR1 is SNHLY and CDR2 is FYNNEI in the germline V gene. V was clipped by 7 bases and J by 8 bases, with 15 bases between them. The CDR3 loop reads CASIQNQGDEQFF. The CDR3 DNA reads TGTGCCAGCATCCAAAACCAGGGCGATGAGCAGTTCTTC. Looking up the rest from reference TRBV2 and TRBJ2-1 gives the full variable domain: EPEVTQTPSHQVTQMGQEVILRCVPISNHLYFYWYRQILGQKVEFLVSFYNNEISEKSEIFDDQFSVERPDGSNFTLKIRSTKLEDSAMYFCASIQNQGDEQFFGPGTRLTVL.

V is TRBV3-1 and J is TRBJ2-3; D uncertain. Per the germline V gene, CDR1 is LGHDT and CDR2 is YNNKEL (reference sequence). The length of the CDR3 is 16 residues. With 1 base removed from V and 2 bases from J, the gap between germline ends came to 13 bases. DNA of the CDR3: TGTGCCAGCAGCCAAGTCACCACGAGGCACACAGATACGCAGTATTTT. It is translated as CASSQVTTRHTDTQYF.

This clonotype showed up just a few times. The chain employs TRBV20-1 and TRBJ2-5, with a possible D match to TRBD1 (6 bases). Germline lookup yields CDR1 DFQATT and CDR2 SNEGSKA (reference sequence). The CDR3 contains 13 residues. V was clipped by 3 bases and J by 5 bases, with 13 bases between them. DNA for the CDR3: TGCAGTGCTAGGGCTACAGGGTTGGAGACCCAGTACTTC. Translation gives CSARATGLETQYF.

The chain links TRBV6-5 to TRBJ1-4; 9 bases are shared with TRBD1. V lost 4 bases and J lost 3; bases outside the gene matches: 9. The germline gives CDR1 MNHEY, CDR2 SVGAGI. The CDR3 is 17 amino acids. The CDR3 protein is CASSSTGGYASNEKLFF. In DNA, the CDR3 is TGTGCCAGCAGTTCGACAGGGGGTTACGCATCTAATGAAAAACTGTTTTTT.

This clonotype has just one count. This chain links TRBV28 with TRBJ2-1; D might be TRBD2 (5 bases). CDR3 length equals 14 residues. V lost 6 bases and J 6 bases, leaving 15 bases between the germline ends. CDR1 and CDR2 (germline): MDHEN, SYDVKM. CDR3 DNA: TGTGCCAGCAGCCCTACGACGGGAATCAATGAGCAGTTCTTC. Protein product: CASSPTTGINEQFF. The variable domain in full, with the rest retrieved from reference TRBV28 and TRBJ2-1, is DVKVTQSSRYLVKRTGEKVFLECVQDMDHENMFWYRQDPGLGLRLIYFSYDVKMKEKGDIPEGYSVSREKKERFSLILESASTNQTSMYLCASSPTTGINEQFFGPGTRLTVL.

This clonotype has more than one count but fewer than ten. The chain joins TRBV20-1 to TRBJ2-1, with no clear D. The CDR3 sequence is 13 residues long. V lost 6 bases to trimming and J lost 5 bases, with 14 bases between them. In germline, CDR1 is DFQATT, CDR2 SNEGSKA (reference sequence). The CDR3 loop is CSASLAGDNEQFF. CDR3 bases: TGCAGTGCCAGCCTTGCTGGGGACAATGAGCAGTTCTTC.

This clonotype has a handful of counts. The genes are TRBV29-1 and TRBJ1-2; no clear D gene. Germline CDR1 is SQVTM and CDR2 is ANQGSEA. The CDR3 contains 14 residues. V shed 1 base and J shed 5 bases, with 14 bases lying between them. The CDR3 DNA reads TGCAGCGTTGAAGGCCTCGAGAAGAGTTATGGCTACACCTTC. Translating gives CSVEGLEKSYGYTF.

The chain links TRBV7-2 to TRBJ1-2; no clear D gene. V lost 4 bases, J lost 8 bases, and 8 bases lay in between. CDR1 SGHTA and CDR2 FQGNSA come from the germline V gene. This CDR3 contains 11 residues. The CDR3: CASSSPRGYTF. CDR3 DNA sequence: TGTGCCAGCAGCTCCCCGCGGGGCTACACCTTC.

This chain links TRBV14 with TRBJ2-5, with 7 bases that match TRBD2. The trim removed 1 base at V and 3 bases at J, leaving 11 bases unmatched. The CDR3 is 17 residues long. Germline V gives CDR1 SGHDN, CDR2 FVKESK. CDR3 protein: CASSQGLLAAWEETQYF. The CDR3 region has the DNA TGTGCCAGCAGCCAAGGTCTCCTAGCGGCCTGGGAAGAGACCCAGTACTTC.

This clonotype showed up just a few times. The chain has TRBV7-2 and TRBJ2-6; D is perhaps TRBD1 or TRBD2 (5 bases each). Germline CDR1 is SGHTA and CDR2 is FQGNSA. The CDR3 covers 17 residues. Trimming stripped 4 bases from V and 0 bases from J, with 13 bases between. DNA of the CDR3: TGTGCCAGCAGCTCCCTGAGGGGATCCTCTGGGGCCAACGTCCTGACTTTC. The encoded protein is CASSSLRGSSGANVLTF.

The rearrangement links TRBV7-2 to TRBJ2-6, with unresolved D. CDR1 is SGHTA, CDR2 FQGNSA, per germline. The V end was cut by 3 bases, the J end by 0 bases, with 12 bases between. The CDR3 runs to 17 residues. CDR3 in DNA: TGTGCCAGCAGCTTGAGACGGAAGAGCTCTGGGGCCAACGTCCTGACTTTC. Amino acids: CASSLRRKSSGANVLTF.

This clonotype was detected a few times. The CDR3 here is CSARVVTSGSRNEQFF. The CDR3 nucleotides read TGCAGTGCTAGAGTCGTGACTAGCGGGAGCAGGAATGAGCAGTTCTTC. The chain combines TRBV20-1 with TRBJ2-1; 12 nucleotides align to TRBD2. The V gene end was trimmed by 1 base and the J gene end by 7 bases; junction bases not matched to a gene: 8. This CDR3 is 16 amino acids long. Germline assignment: CDR1 DFQATT and CDR2 SNEGSKA (reference sequence).

This clonotype was picked up a small number of times. No conserved phenylalanine or tryptophan is present at the end of the CDR3, so a read error is the likely explanation. The chain recombines TRBV14 with TRBJ2-1; 10 bases line up with TRBD2. From germline, CDR1 is SGHDN and CDR2 FVKESK. This CDR3 is built from 16 residues. In DNA form, the CDR3 reads TGTGCCAACAGCCAGGGAACTAGCGGGAATCCCAATGAGCAGTTCCTC. Its protein is CANSQGTSGNPNEQFL.

This clonotype was seen a handful of times. The V gene is TRBV4-1, the J gene TRBJ1-6, with 9 bases matching TRBD1. From germline, CDR1 is MGHRA and CDR2 YSYEKL. The V gene end was trimmed by 0 bases and the J gene end by 7 bases; junction bases not matched to a gene: 4. The CDR3 runs 16 residues. The CDR3 sequence is CASSQEGTGYNSPLHF. The CDR3, as DNA: TGCGCCAGCAGCCAAGAAGGGACAGGGTACAATTCACCCCTCCACTTT.

The V call is TRBV7-3, the J call TRBJ2-1; 9 nucleotides line up with TRBD1. The CDR3 runs 15 residues. V was pared by 5 bases and J by 4 bases, with 6 bases of the junction left unmatched. Per germline, CDR1 SGHTA and CDR2 FQGTGA. As DNA, the CDR3 is TGTGCCAGCAGCCTCAGACAGGGGGTTTACAATGAGCAGTTCTTC. As protein: CASSLRQGVYNEQFF.

The V call is TRBV12-3 or TRBV12-4, the J call TRBJ1-1; no reliable D call. Trimming shortened V by 5 bases and J by 0 bases, and 4 bases separated the two germline ends. The CDR3 is 12 residues long. This CDR3 is CASSTMNTEAFF. Written as DNA, the CDR3 is TGTGCCAGCAGTACCATGAACACTGAAGCTTTCTTT.

The chain recombines TRBV20-1 with TRBJ2-5; 9 bases are shared with TRBD2. Gene TRBJ2-1 matches the end of the DNA better, so the J call may be wrong. The CDR3 totals 15 residues. Germline V gene lookup returns CDR1 DFQATT and CDR2 SNEGSKA (reference sequence). This CDR3 is CSAREAGGSYNEQFF. The CDR3 nucleotides are TGCAGTGCTAGAGAAGCGGGAGGCAGTTACAATGAGCAGTTCTTC.